A selection of T cell receptor beta chains follows, all from one sample in a study of CD8 T cells in ankylosing spondylitis. TCRdb reanalysed the 5' RACE reads using MiXCR and keeps one entry per CDR3 protein. Among roughly 440,000 distinct CDR3 sequences listed, 15% to 20% were seen once. Sample: blood, either unsorted or a sorted T cell fraction (not recorded which). The receptors derive from a male donor with ankylosing spondylitis. CDR3s leave out the opening cysteine and the closing phenylalanine or tryptophan.

V,CDR3
TRBV15,ATSRELAASYEQY
TRBV9,ASSVERPDTQY
TRBV4-1,ASSHSAGVLNQPQH
TRBV3-1,ASSDPRGAMNTEAF
TRBV18,ASTSGDNEKLF
TRBV5-1,ASSLEKSGYT
TRBV19,ASSLTGFGYNEQF
TRBV12-3/TRBV12-4,ASSFGDSYQPQH
TRBV21-1,ASSKAPGDVTQY
TRBV2,ASRLAGETQY
TRBV7-9,ASSLPLAAYEQY
TRBV25-1,ASSRGWSPLH
TRBV7-9,ASSFPVAANTDTQY
TRBV7-2,ASSPPGGRYEQF
TRBV3-1,ASSPLAGGQYEQY
TRBV28,ASRSPGGTRSYEQY
TRBV29-1,SAAGQGDQPQH
TRBV20-1,SARTGLNTGELF
TRBV18,ASSPPNSNQPQH
TRBV10-3,AISISGSYEQY
TRBV10-3,AIAGTRANTEAF